This passage covers 30 T cell receptor beta chains from one sample sequenced in a study of blood T cell repertoires in COVID-19. Method: immunoSEQ multiplex PCR; TCRdb's copy keeps in-frame clones and lacks some. Of some 140,000 clones in the sample, roughly four fifths were seen once. Sequenced: peripheral blood. The source of these receptors is a human donor in a cohort sampled during active COVID-19.

J is TRBJ1-2 and V is TRBV5-1; 8 positions match TRBD1. This CDR3 contains 14 residues. V was clipped by 4 bases and J by 2 bases; unmatched bases: 4. Germline CDR1 and CDR2: SGHRS and YFSETQ. Here the CDR3 DNA reads TGCGCCAGCAGCCTCCAGGGGGCAAACTATGGCTACACCTTC. This sequence encodes CASSLQGANYGYTF. Looking up the rest from reference TRBV5-1 and TRBJ1-2 gives the full variable domain: KAGVTQTPRYLIKTRGQQVTLSCSPISGHRSVSWYQQTPGQGLQFLFEYFSETQRNKGNFPGRFSGRQFSNSRSEMNVSTLELGDSALYLCASSLQGANYGYTFGSGTRLTVV.

The count of this clone is one. The chain employs TRBV10-3 and TRBJ2-3; 8 bases map to TRBD2. Germline V CDR1 and CDR2: ENHRY, SYGVKD. The CDR3 totals 14 residues. After removal of 3 bases from V and 6 bases from J, the junction contained 5 bases not matched to a gene. The CDR3 region is CAISDSGGRDTQYF. The CDR3 region has the DNA TGTGCCATCAGTGATTCGGGGGGGCGGGATACGCAGTATTTT.

V gene TRBV18 combines with J gene TRBJ2-5, with D possibly being TRBD1 (5 bases). Germline V gene lookup returns CDR1 KGHSH and CDR2 LQKENI. V shed 5 bases and J shed 0 bases, with 10 bases lying between them. This CDR3 comprises 14 residues. CDR3 DNA: TGTGCCAGCTCATCCGACAGCGACCAAGAGACCCAGTACTTC. Translation gives CASSSDSDQETQYF. The full variable domain, in which reference TRBV18 and TRBJ2-5 provide the parts outside the CDR3, is NAGVMQNPRHLVRRRGQEARLRCSPMKGHSHVYWYRQLPEEGLKFMVYLQKENIIDESGMPKERFSAEFPKEGPSILRIQQVVRGDSAAYFCASSSDSDQETQYFGPGTRLLVL.

Concerning this clone: A read error may be the cause here, since a much bigger clone is one base away. The chain uses TRBV6-5 and TRBJ2-7; tentative D call: TRBD2 (5 bases). Germline V gene sequence: CDR1 MNHEY, CDR2 SVGAGI. The germline V and J ends were trimmed by 6 bases and 2 bases, with 11 bases remaining between them. The CDR3 consists of 13 residues. CDR3 DNA: TGTGCCAGCAGCCCCGGGAATACCTACGAGCAGTACTTC. This gives the protein CASSPGNTYEQYF.

The rearrangement uses TRBV3-1 (or the pseudogene TRBV3-2) and TRBJ2-1; 10 bases are shared with TRBD2. This CDR3 is 15 amino acids long. Unmatched junction bases numbered 4, after V lost 2 bases and J lost 6 bases. Germline lookup yields CDR1 LGHDT and CDR2 YNNKEL (reference sequence). This CDR3 reads CASSQLGLAINEQFF. The CDR3 bases are TGTGCCAGCAGCCAACTGGGACTAGCGATCAATGAGCAGTTCTTC.

V gene TRBV5-1 combines with J gene TRBJ2-1, with 11 positions matching TRBD2. Germline loops: CDR1 SGHRS, CDR2 YFSETQ. V was clipped by 3 bases and J by 9 bases; unmatched bases: 8. The CDR3 is 15 residues long. The CDR3 coding sequence is TGCGCCAGCAGCTCATTAGCGGGGGGGCCGGGTGAGCAGTTCTTC. This translates into CASSSLAGGPGEQFF.

J is TRBJ1-1 and V is TRBV10-3, with 9 bases lining up with TRBD1. Germline V gene sequence: CDR1 ENHRY, CDR2 SYGVKD. Trimming cost V 4 bases and J 1 base; bases outside gene matches: 1. This CDR3 is 14 amino acids long. The chain's CDR3 is CAISVGQGNTEAFF. For the CDR3, the DNA is TGTGCCATCAGTGTGGGACAGGGGAACACTGAAGCTTTCTTT.

The V call is TRBV18, the J call TRBJ1-1; 7 bases fit TRBD1. Germline CDR1 reads KGHSH; CDR2 reads LQKENI. The CDR3 totals 14 residues. V lost 3 bases, J lost 2 bases, and 3 bases stayed unmatched. As DNA, the CDR3 is TGTGCCAGCTCACCGGGACAGTCCAACACTGAAGCTTTCTTT. The encoded protein is CASSPGQSNTEAFF.

This clone was observed a handful of times. The chain joins TRBV28 to TRBJ1-6; 10 bases are shared with TRBD1. Trimming cost V 5 bases and J 9 bases; bases outside gene matches: 7. CDR1 is MDHEN and CDR2 is SYDVKM in the germline V gene. This CDR3 is built from 15 residues. In DNA form, the CDR3 reads TGTGCCAGCAGTACCCAGACAGGGGGCATTTCACCCCTCCACTTT. Protein product: CASSTQTGGISPLHF.

The CDR3 sequence: CASTPGGGKAFF. The CDR3 nucleotides read TGTGCCAGCACTCCAGGAGGGGGCAAAGCTTTCTTT. The genes are TRBV6-5 and TRBJ1-1; 7 bases fit TRBD1. V lost 7 bases and J lost 9; bases outside the gene matches: 8. From germline, CDR1 is MNHEY and CDR2 SVGAGI. This CDR3 is built from 12 residues.

The rearrangement uses TRBV19 and TRBJ1-2, with D possibly TRBD1 on 6 matching bases. The germline V gene has CDR1 LNHDA and CDR2 SQIVND (reference sequence). The CDR3 runs to 14 residues. V was pared by 5 bases and J by 7 bases, with 17 bases between. The CDR3 loop is CASSVAGDRAGYTF. CDR3 coding DNA: TGTGCCAGTAGTGTGGCAGGGGATAGAGCTGGCTACACCTTC.

V gene TRBV27 combines with J gene TRBJ2-7; the D is unclear. Between the trimmed V and J ends, which lost 8 bases and 0 bases, there was a span of 14 bases. CDR1 and CDR2 from the germline V gene are MNHEY and SMNVEV (reference sequence). The CDR3 runs to 14 residues. The CDR3 loop is CASADQVSSYEQYF. The CDR3 nucleotides read TGTGCCAGCGCAGACCAGGTGAGCTCCTACGAGCAGTACTTC.

The CDR3 spells CASSLGLAGGQGEQYF. Written as DNA, the CDR3 is TGTGCCAGCAGCTTAGGACTAGCGGGGGGTCAGGGCGAGCAGTACTTC. The chain recombines TRBV7-2 with TRBJ2-7, with 13 bases matching TRBD2. Germline assignment: CDR1 SGHTA and CDR2 FQGNSA. This CDR3 spans 16 amino acids. The V and J ends lost 1 base and 6 bases, in that order; junction bases with no gene match: 6.

This chain links TRBV30 with TRBJ1-3; D ambiguous. The CDR3 is made up of 13 amino acids. Germline V gives CDR1 GTSNPN, CDR2 SVGIG (reference sequence). V gave up 4 bases and J gave up 4 bases, with 11 bases separating them. The CDR3 loop reads CAWKLGAGNTIYF. DNA for the CDR3: TGTGCCTGGAAGCTGGGAGCGGGAAACACCATATATTTT.

The V and J genes are TRBV3-1 (or the pseudogene TRBV3-2) and TRBJ1-3; maybe TRBD1 (5 bases). The CDR3 has 15 amino acids. Trimming took 0 bases from V and 2 from J, leaving 8 bases between them. In germline, CDR1 is LGHDT, CDR2 YNNKEL (reference sequence). The CDR3 sequence: CASSQDGGAGNTIYF. In DNA, the CDR3 is TGTGCCAGCAGCCAAGACGGGGGAGCTGGAAACACCATATATTTT.

The genes are TRBV6-1 and TRBJ1-1; 8 bases align to TRBD1. V was pared by 2 bases and J by 5 bases, with 4 bases of the junction left unmatched. The CDR3 consists of 14 residues. CDR1 and CDR2 (germline): MNHNS, SASEGT. The chain's CDR3 is CASSEQGAVTEAFF. The CDR3 nucleotides read TGTGCCAGCAGTGAACAGGGGGCAGTGACTGAAGCTTTCTTT.

This sequence joins TRBV5-5 and TRBJ2-2, with a weak D call TRBD2 (5 bases). Deletions cut 10 bases from V and 1 base from J, with 11 bases between. Germline V gives CDR1 SGHKS, CDR2 YYEKEE (reference sequence). The CDR3 totals 13 residues. CDR3 loop: CAAQEENTGELFF. CDR3 sequence (DNA): TGTGCCGCCCAGGAGGAGAACACCGGGGAGCTGTTTTTT.

This clone has more than one count but fewer than ten. The CDR3 is CASSPSLDNEQFF. CDR3 DNA sequence: TGTGCCAGCTCACCATCCCTTGACAATGAGCAGTTCTTC. The rearrangement joins TRBV18 to TRBJ2-1; D call uncertain. With 2 bases removed from V and 5 bases from J, the gap between germline ends came to 7 bases. From germline, CDR1 is KGHSH and CDR2 LQKENI. The CDR3 totals 13 residues.

This clone showed up just a few times. The chain joins TRBV7-9 to TRBJ2-7, with 14 positions matching TRBD2. The CDR3 is made up of 15 amino acids. Germline values: CDR1 SEHNR, CDR2 FQNEAQ (reference sequence). With 4 bases clipped from V and 7 bases from J, the junction kept 6 bases outside the gene matches. This CDR3 is CASSSGLAGGEEQYF. CDR3 nucleotides: TGTGCCAGCAGCTCCGGACTAGCGGGGGGAGAGGAGCAGTACTTC. Variable domain in full (rest from reference TRBV7-9 and TRBJ2-7): DTGVSQNPRHKITKRGQNVTFRCDPISEHNRLYWYRQTLGQGPEFLTYFQNEAQLEKSRLLSDRFSAERPKGSFSTLEIQRTEQGDSAMYLCASSSGLAGGEEQYFGPGTRLTVT.

The chain recombines TRBV30 with TRBJ1-2; maybe TRBD1 (6 bases). Trimming shortened V by 4 bases and J by 8 bases, and 17 bases separated the two germline ends. Germline V gene lookup returns CDR1 GTSNPN and CDR2 SVGIG (reference sequence). The length of the CDR3 is 13 residues. CDR3 DNA: TGTGCCTGGAATCAACAGGGATGGGACGGCTACACCTTC. This translates into CAWNQQGWDGYTF.

The chain recombines TRBV27 with TRBJ1-2; possibly TRBD1 for D (5 bases). Per the germline V gene, CDR1 is MNHEY and CDR2 is SMNVEV (reference sequence). With 1 base removed from V and 2 bases from J, the gap between germline ends came to 11 bases. The length of the CDR3 is 15 residues. The CDR3 loop reads CASSLFGAKNYGYTF. The CDR3, as DNA: TGTGCCAGCAGTTTATTTGGGGCGAAGAACTATGGCTACACCTTC.

The chain employs TRBV2 and TRBJ2-1, with D tentatively TRBD2 (6 bases). The V end was cut by 0 bases, the J end by 3 bases, with 15 bases between. Germline V gene sequence: CDR1 SNHLY, CDR2 FYNNEI. This CDR3 spans 17 amino acids. The CDR3 nucleotides are TGTGCCAGCAGTGAAGCCGGAGGGAAGAGGGGCTACAATGAGCAGTTCTTC. Amino acids: CASSEAGGKRGYNEQFF.

The genes are TRBV12-3 or TRBV12-4 and TRBJ1-3; tentatively, D is TRBD1 (6 bases). This CDR3 is built from 12 residues. Trimming took off 5 bases at V and 11 bases at J, with 13 bases between the two ends. The CDR3 region has the DNA TGTGCCAGCAGTACCTCACAGGGCCCCATATATTTT. Translating gives CASSTSQGPIYF.

This clone was recorded once. CDR3 in DNA: TGTGCCAGCAGCAAAGGGGCGGGGAAAGGTTATGGCTACACCTTC. This translates into CASSKGAGKGYGYTF. V and J are TRBV21-1 and TRBJ1-2. TRBV21-1 is flagged as a pseudogene. The CDR3 is 15 residues long.

This sequence joins TRBV25-1 and TRBJ1-6, with 8 nucleotides matching TRBD1. CDR1 and CDR2 from the germline V gene are MGHDK and SYGVNS. This CDR3 has 16 amino acids. V was pared by 6 bases and J by 10 bases, with 14 bases of the junction left unmatched. CDR3 sequence: CASRGSGGCLMSPLHF. The CDR3 nucleotides are TGTGCCAGCAGAGGTTCAGGGGGCTGTTTGATGTCACCCCTCCACTTT.

In its sample, this clone was seen once. The chain recombines TRBV5-1 with TRBJ2-3; D is perhaps TRBD1 (5 bases). The CDR3 is 16 residues long. The germline V and J ends were trimmed by 0 bases and 3 bases, with 14 bases remaining between them. Germline V gene sequence: CDR1 SGHRS, CDR2 YFSETQ. The CDR3 protein is CASSLGPQVGTDTQYF. The CDR3 DNA sequence: TGCGCCAGCAGCTTGGGCCCACAGGTGGGAACAGATACGCAGTATTTT.

This clone turned up a few times. The rearrangement links TRBV4-1 to TRBJ1-5; 9 bases map to TRBD1. V was pared by 0 bases and J by 6 bases, with 3 bases of the junction left unmatched. The germline CDR1 and CDR2 sequences are MGHRA and YSYEKL. The CDR3 has 15 amino acids. The CDR3 DNA is TGCGCCAGCAGCCAAGAGAACAGGGGGCTTCAGCCCCAGCATTTT. It is translated as CASSQENRGLQPQHF.

The chain employs TRBV7-8 and TRBJ1-3, with no clear D. Looked up from germline, CDR1 is SGHVS and CDR2 is FQNEAQ. V lost 1 base and J lost 0, with 10 bases in between. This CDR3 spans 16 amino acids. CDR3 DNA: TGTGCCAGCAGCTTAGGAGCCGCAAGCTCTGGAAACACCATATATTTT. Protein: CASSLGAASSGNTIYF.

About this clone itself: Other DNA sequences from this sample encode an identical CDR3 as well. The chain joins TRBV5-1 to TRBJ1-1, with a tentative D call TRBD1 (6 bases). There are 14 residues in the CDR3. V shed 3 bases and J shed 1 base, with 10 bases lying between them. The germline V gene has CDR1 SGHRS and CDR2 YFSETQ. The CDR3: CASSWGQANTEAFF. The CDR3 coding sequence is TGCGCCAGCAGCTGGGGACAAGCGAACACTGAAGCTTTCTTT.

The chain couples TRBV6-4 to TRBJ2-2; a possible D gene is TRBD1 (6 bases). CDR3 length equals 13 residues. Germline CDR1 reads MRHNA; CDR2 reads SNTAGT. V was trimmed by 4 bases and J by 11 bases, leaving 14 bases between them. The CDR3 DNA reads as TGTGCCAGCAGTGCGACAGGCTTTACCGAGCTGTTTTTT. Amino acid sequence: CASSATGFTELFF.